This T cell receptor (beta chain) is drawn from a study of T cells in Graves' hyperthyroidism and ophthalmopathy. CDR1 is GTSNPN, CDR2 SVGIG, per germline (reference sequence). After removal of 2 bases from V and 8 bases from J, the junction contained 5 bases not matched to a gene. The length of the CDR3 is 14 residues. RNA transcripts were the template for amplifying TCR beta CDR3 regions. The study used the HTBI primer set for a first-round RT-PCR of the TCR CDR3. TCRdb used MiXCR to reprocess the multiplex PCR reads, holding one entry per CDR3 protein. The table shows around 690,000 distinct CDR3 sequences, with less than 25% occurring only once. Overall study results and limits: Within blood appeared most thyroid clonotypes that had expanded above 0.001.

Ophthalmopathy patients all had a Clinical Activity Score of at least 3, a NOSPECS grade of at least 4 and disease under 3 months old. Criteria for exclusion of patients were uncontrolled infection, other autoimmune disease, pregnancy or lactation. Together with thyroid ultrasound, orbital computed tomography, serum thyroxine and TRAb, clinical symptoms were used for diagnoses. With regard to this clonotype: Its antigen is currently unknown.

Sequenced material: blood. This rearrangement joins TRBV30 to TRBJ2-1; 11 bases map to TRBD2. The TCR originated in a man younger than 45 with Graves' ophthalmopathy. The CDR3 loop reads CAWSKLAGGDEQFF. Written as DNA, the CDR3 is TGTGCCTGGAGTAAGTTAGCGGGAGGGGATGAGCAGTTCTTC.